This T cell receptor (beta chain) was profiled in a study of T cell responses to AZD1222 COVID-19 vaccine. Study-wide results and limits: Baseline seropositives among AZD1222 recipients totaled only six or seven.

Germline V gene data show CDR1 as MNHEY and CDR2 as SVGAGI. The CDR3 is 13 residues long. V gave up 8 bases and J gave up 6 bases, with 15 bases separating them. The table came from immunoSEQ multiplex PCR; TCRdb's copy has only in-frame clones and leaves some out. The sample gives about 100,000 clones, roughly nine tenths of which show up once; around 4.3% is in the top ten. As to this clone: Its antigen remains unidentified.

Sequenced here: peripheral blood, sampled on day 0 of AZD1222 vaccination. The J gene is TRBJ2-3, the V gene TRBV6-5, with a tentative D call TRBD2 (6 bases). This sequence was found in an adult in good health. CDR3 protein: CASRRGERDTQYF. CDR3 in DNA: TGTGCCAGCCGGCGGGGCGAAAGGGATACGCAGTATTTT.